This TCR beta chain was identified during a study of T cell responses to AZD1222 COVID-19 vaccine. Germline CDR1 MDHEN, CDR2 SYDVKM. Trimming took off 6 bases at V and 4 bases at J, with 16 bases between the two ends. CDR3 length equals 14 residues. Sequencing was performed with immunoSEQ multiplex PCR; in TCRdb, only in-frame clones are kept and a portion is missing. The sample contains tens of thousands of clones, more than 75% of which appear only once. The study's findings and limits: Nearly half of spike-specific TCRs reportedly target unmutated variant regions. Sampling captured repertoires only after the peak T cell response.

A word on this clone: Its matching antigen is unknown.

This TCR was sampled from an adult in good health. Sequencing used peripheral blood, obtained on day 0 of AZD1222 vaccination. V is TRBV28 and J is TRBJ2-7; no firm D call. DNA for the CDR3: TGTGCCAGCAGCGGGCCGGCCCTTAGGTACGAGCAGTACTTC. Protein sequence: CASSGPALRYEQYF.